Each of the 19 T cell receptor beta chains below was sequenced from the same sample in a study of human T cells and chemical hapten exposure. Time point given: patch test 2, 6 weeks after DPC sensitization. Specified treatment: therapeutic diphenylcyclopropenone sensitization with weekly scalp DPC. Unfractionated whole blood served as the source for total RNA extraction. TCRdb redid the calling of the RACE reads with MiXCR, one entry per CDR3 protein. Of 35,000 to 50,000 distinct CDR3 sequences listed, roughly 10% are singletons. Source: whole blood, taken in connection with sensitization to the hapten diphenylcyclopropenone (DPC). The receptors shown here come from a woman aged 25 to 39 with alopecia areata. Some clones in this sample may be carry-over from other donors' samples.

This clonotype was counted between two and nine times. The chain carries TRBV12-5 and TRBJ2-3; the D gene is possibly TRBD2 (5 bases). Between the trimmed V and J ends, which lost 7 bases and 0 bases, there was a span of 14 bases. The CDR3 totals 15 residues. CDR1 is LGHNT and CDR2 is FRNRAP in the germline V gene. CDR3 bases: TGTGCTAGTGCCAACACTAGGACTAGCACAGATACGCAGTATTTT. This sequence encodes CASANTRTSTDTQYF. Drawing the rest from reference TRBV12-5 and TRBJ2-3, the complete variable domain is DARVTQTPRHKVTEMGQEVTMRCQPILGHNTVFWYRQTMMQGLELLAYFRNRAPLDDSGMPKDRFSAEMPDATLATLKIQPSEPRDSAVYFCASANTRTSTDTQYFGPGTRLTVL.

The rearrangement links TRBV25-1 to TRBJ2-1; D unresolved. Germline loops: CDR1 MGHDK, CDR2 SYGVNS. V shed 4 bases and J shed 6 bases, with 7 bases lying between them. CDR3 size: 12 residues. Here the CDR3 reads CASSGLGNEQFF. As DNA, the CDR3 is TGTGCCAGCAGTGGCTTGGGCAATGAGCAGTTCTTC.

CDR3 in DNA: TGTGCTAGTGGTCCTGTACAGGTTAAGGTGGTTTTCTTT. Protein product: CASGPVQVKVVFF. This sequence joins TRBV12-5 and TRBJ1-1; possible D gene TRBD1, 5 bases. The V gene's germline CDR1 is LGHNT and CDR2 FRNRAP. V was shortened by 5 bases and J by 13 bases, with 20 bases between the two germline ends. CDR3 length equals 13 residues.

The chain is built from TRBV2 and TRBJ2-7; D is possibly TRBD1 (5 bases). Germline V gives CDR1 SNHLY, CDR2 FYNNEI. CDR3 length equals 13 residues. V was pared by 5 bases and J by 2 bases, with 10 bases between. The CDR3 spells CASSLQVAYEQYF. In DNA, the CDR3 is TGTGCCAGCAGTCTACAGGTCGCCTACGAGCAGTACTTC.

This clonotype has more than one count but fewer than ten. This sequence joins TRBV15 and TRBJ2-1; maybe TRBD2 (5 bases). Germline CDR1 reads LNHNV; CDR2 reads YYDKDF (reference sequence). V was pared by 3 bases and J by 0 bases, with 15 bases between. This CDR3 is built from 17 residues. The DNA of the CDR3 is TGTGCCACCAGCAGCCTGCGACTTGACTACTCCTACAATGAGCAGTTCTTC. It translates to CATSSLRLDYSYNEQFF.

The chain links TRBV28 to TRBJ2-1, with TRBD2 matching 9 bases. CDR3 length equals 13 residues. Germline lookup yields CDR1 MDHEN and CDR2 SYDVKM. With 2 bases clipped from V and 15 bases from J, the junction kept 8 bases outside the gene matches. The CDR3 DNA reads as TGTGCCAGCAGTTTAGGAGGCGCGGGGGGGAGGTTCTTC. This sequence encodes CASSLGGAGGRFF.

This clonotype turned up a few times. This chain joins TRBV6-5 and TRBJ2-6; possible D gene TRBD1, 6 bases. CDR3 length equals 19 residues. With 3 bases removed from V and 0 bases from J, the gap between germline ends came to 18 bases. The V gene's germline CDR1 is MNHEY and CDR2 SVGAGI. CDR3: CASSYPRGSPSSGANVLTF. As DNA, the CDR3 is TGTGCCAGCAGTTATCCGAGGGGGTCTCCTTCCTCTGGGGCCAACGTCCTGACTTTC.

This clonotype occurred many times. The chain recombines TRBV7-2 with TRBJ2-5; D gene ambiguous. Trimming cost V 5 bases and J 1 base, with 17 bases left between them. Germline V CDR1 and CDR2: SGHTA, FQGNSA. CDR3 length: 16 residues. The CDR3 DNA reads as TGTGCCAGCAGCCGGATGACCTCGACGGCCCAAGAGACCCAGTACTTC. Amino acid sequence: CASSRMTSTAQETQYF. The complete variable domain, with remaining parts taken from reference TRBV7-2 and TRBJ2-5, reads GAGVSQSPSNKVTEKGKDVELRCDPISGHTALYWYRQSLGQGLEFLIYFQGNSAPDKSGLPSDRFSAERTGGSVSTLTIQRTQQEDSAVYLCASSRMTSTAQETQYFGPGTRLLVL.

This clonotype has ten or more counts. This chain connects TRBV12-3 or TRBV12-4 to TRBJ2-1; TRBD1 is a possible D gene (8 bases). The ends were cut back, 6 bases at V and 6 bases at J, with 21 bases in the middle. The CDR3 consists of 16 residues. CDR3: CASSPRQGRGRNEQFF. The CDR3 DNA reads TGTGCCAGCAGCCCCAGACAGGGGAGGGGACGCAATGAGCAGTTCTTC.

This clonotype was seen many times. V gene TRBV20-1 combines with J gene TRBJ2-5; D is undetermined. V lost 2 bases, J lost 1 base, and 2 bases lay in between. CDR3 length: 11 amino acids. From germline, CDR1 is DFQATT and CDR2 SNEGSKA (reference sequence). In DNA, the CDR3 is TGCAGTGCTAGAATCCAAGAGACCCAGTACTTC. Its translation: CSARIQETQYF.

The sample holds a few counts of this clonotype. The J gene is TRBJ2-5, the V gene TRBV12-3 or TRBV12-4; tentative D call: TRBD1 (5 bases). The CDR3 loop spans 16 amino acids. Trimming stripped 4 bases from V and 4 bases from J, with 19 bases between. CDR3 in DNA: TGTGCCAGCAGTTCCCCCCTGGCAGGGTTACGAGAGACCCAGTACTTC. Amino acid sequence: CASSSPLAGLRETQYF.

Worth noting for this clonotype: One end of the junction fails to match germline, which may point to a read error. CDR3 bases: TGTGCCGGCTCACCACCGGGACAATCCTACGAGCAGTACTTC. This codes for CAGSPPGQSYEQYF. V gene TRBV18 combines with J gene TRBJ2-7; a weak D match, TRBD1 (6 bases). The CDR3 is 14 amino acids. The germline gives CDR1 KGHSH, CDR2 LQKENI.

This clonotype has at least ten counts. The chain is built from TRBV7-2 and TRBJ1-1; D might be TRBD1 (6 bases). Germline V gene sequence: CDR1 SGHTA, CDR2 FQGNSA. CDR3 size: 16 residues. V shed 1 base and J shed 6 bases, with 18 bases lying between them. CDR3 in DNA: TGTGCCAGCAGCTTAGGTCCGGGGGCAAGGACCGCTGAAGCTTTCTTT. This translates into CASSLGPGARTAEAFF.

In this sample, this clonotype turned up a few times. V is TRBV28 and J is TRBJ2-5; 10 positions match TRBD1. J lost 0 bases, V lost 5 bases, and 9 bases had no gene match. CDR3 length: 17 amino acids. The V gene's germline CDR1 is MDHEN and CDR2 SYDVKM. CDR3 nucleotides: TGTGCCAGCAGTACCCCCCGGGACAGGGGAGACCAAGAGACCCAGTACTTC. Amino acids: CASSTPRDRGDQETQYF.

This clonotype was detected ten times or more. This chain links TRBV6-6 with TRBJ2-2; 7 bases are a match to TRBD1. This CDR3 comprises 15 residues. Germline V CDR1 and CDR2: MNHNY, SVGAGI (reference sequence). The J segment lost 8 bases and the V segment lost 6 bases, leaving 12 bases of the junction unmatched. CDR3 loop: CASSIVTGSNGELFF. DNA for the CDR3: TGTGCCAGCAGCATCGTGACAGGGTCGAATGGGGAGCTGTTTTTT.

The rearrangement links TRBV28 to TRBJ2-7, with D perhaps matching TRBD1 (6 bases). This CDR3 has 13 amino acids. Germline V gene data show CDR1 as MDHEN and CDR2 as SYDVKM. V was clipped by 2 bases and J by 5 bases, with 10 bases between them. CDR3 in amino acids: CASSLAGENEQYF. The CDR3 DNA sequence: TGTGCCAGCAGTTTAGCAGGGGAGAACGAGCAGTACTTC.

V usage is TRBV4-1 and J usage is TRBJ2-6; D is uncertain. The V end was cut by 5 bases, the J end by 1 base, with 6 bases between. Germline V gene data show CDR1 as MGHRA and CDR2 as YSYEKL. This CDR3 has 14 amino acids. CDR3 in amino acids: CASSGVSGANVLTF. The CDR3, as DNA: TGCGCCAGCAGCGGAGTGTCTGGGGCCAACGTCCTGACTTTC.

This clonotype has a handful of counts. J is TRBJ2-5 and V is TRBV2; D is ambiguous. This CDR3 has 12 residues. CDR1 is SNHLY, CDR2 FYNNEI, per germline. The V and J ends lost 2 bases and 5 bases respectively, with 6 bases between them. As DNA, the CDR3 is TGTGCCAGCAGTGAACCCACTGAGACCCAGTACTTC. Translation: CASSEPTETQYF.

The V call is TRBV7-2, the J call TRBJ2-3; 8 bases fit TRBD2. Germline CDR1 SGHTA, CDR2 FQGNSA. Unmatched junction bases numbered 8, after V lost 5 bases and J lost 1 base. The CDR3 runs 16 residues. Written as DNA, the CDR3 is TGTGCCAGCAGCATGGTGGGACTAGTGGGCACAGATACGCAGTATTTT. Protein product: CASSMVGLVGTDTQYF.